The 21 T cell receptor beta chains listed next were all sequenced from one sample in a study of T cell repertoires in ileal Crohn's disease. Clones were sequenced by immunoSEQ multiplex PCR, and TCRdb holds only the in-frame ones, with some missing. The sample lists about 11,000 clones; around 79% were seen once. The time point is: neoterminal ileum biopsy at postoperative endoscopy, about 6 months after surgery. The sequencing sample was made of ileal tissue. The receptors come from an adult with Crohn's disease.

This clone was seen just once. The chain links TRBV27 to TRBJ1-4; D call uncertain. Per germline, CDR1 MNHEY and CDR2 SMNVEV (reference sequence). CDR3 length equals 14 residues. The ends were cut back, 4 bases at V and 2 bases at J, with 8 bases in the middle. The CDR3 nucleotides read TGTGCCAGCAGTTCACTTAATACTAATGAAAAACTGTTTTTT. It encodes CASSSLNTNEKLFF.

The chain couples TRBV19 to TRBJ1-4; no clear D gene. Per the germline V gene, CDR1 is LNHDA and CDR2 is SQIVND (reference sequence). CDR3 length: 12 amino acids. V lost 5 bases to trimming and J lost 8 bases, with 9 bases between them. The DNA of the CDR3 is TGTGCCAGTAGTGGTCGGGTGGAAAAACTGTTTTTT. Protein product: CASSGRVEKLFF.

The V and J genes are TRBV6-1 and TRBJ1-2; unclear D gene. The V end lost 0 bases, the J end lost 2 bases, and 4 bases lay between the germline ends. The CDR3 is 13 residues long. Germline-derived CDR1 and CDR2 are MNHNS and SASEGT. The CDR3 coding sequence is TGTGCCAGCAGTGAAGCGGAGAACTATGGCTACACCTTC. This sequence encodes CASSEAENYGYTF.

The count of this clone is one. The J gene is TRBJ1-2, the V gene TRBV10-3, with a possible D match to TRBD1 (6 bases). In germline, CDR1 is ENHRY, CDR2 SYGVKD. Trimming stripped 6 bases from V and 3 bases from J, with 14 bases between. The CDR3 is 14 amino acids. Here the CDR3 reads CAIRGTGLDYGYTF. CDR3 DNA sequence: TGTGCCATCAGGGGTACAGGGTTGGACTATGGCTACACCTTC.

The chain uses TRBV14 and TRBJ2-7; no reliable D call. Germline V gives CDR1 SGHDN, CDR2 FVKESK. V lost 5 bases, J lost 5 bases, and 7 bases lay in between. This CDR3 spans 11 amino acids. The CDR3 sequence is CASSYRNEQYF. CDR3 coding DNA: TGTGCCAGCAGCTACAGAAACGAGCAGTACTTC. The variable domain in full, with the rest retrieved from reference TRBV14 and TRBJ2-7, is EAGVTQFPSHSVIEKGQTVTLRCDPISGHDNLYWYRRVMGKEIKFLLHFVKESKQDESGMPNNRFLAERTGGTYSTLKVQPAELEDSGVYFCASSYRNEQYFGPGTRLTVT.

The chain links TRBV6-1 to TRBJ1-6; no reliable D call. V lost 5 bases and J 0 bases, leaving 8 bases between the germline ends. The germline CDR1 and CDR2 sequences are MNHNS and SASEGT. The CDR3 has 15 residues. Here the CDR3 DNA reads TGTGCCAGCAGTCCCGGGAGCTCCTATAATTCACCCCTCCACTTT. Its translation is CASSPGSSYNSPLHF.

This rearrangement joins TRBV6-6 to TRBJ2-5; D remains unclear. V gave up 1 base and J gave up 3 bases, with 3 bases separating them. Germline V gives CDR1 MNHNY, CDR2 SVGAGI (reference sequence). CDR3 length: 12 residues. CDR3 protein: CASSYLKETQYF. CDR3 nucleotides: TGTGCCAGCAGTTACTTAAAAGAGACCCAGTACTTC.

This clone was seen more than once but under ten times. This chain joins TRBV19 and TRBJ1-6; 7 bases match TRBD1. Trimming took 5 bases from V and 10 from J; bases not matched to a gene: 5. Germline V gives CDR1 LNHDA, CDR2 SQIVND (reference sequence). The length of the CDR3 is 13 residues. DNA for the CDR3: TGTGCCAGTAGTGAAGGGGGCCGGTCACCCCTCCACTTT. Translation gives CASSEGGRSPLHF.

This rearrangement joins TRBV6-1 to TRBJ2-3; a weak D match, TRBD2 (6 bases). CDR1 is MNHNS, CDR2 SASEGT, per germline. This CDR3 is 14 amino acids long. V lost 7 bases and J lost 0, with 11 bases in between. CDR3: CASKGLLSTDTQYF. The CDR3 DNA is TGTGCCAGCAAGGGACTGCTTAGCACAGATACGCAGTATTTT.

CDR3 amino acids: CASSLGPGGGNGYTF. In nucleotides, the CDR3 is TGTGCCAGCAGCTTGGGGCCAGGGGGCGGGAATGGCTACACCTTC. This chain connects TRBV5-4 to TRBJ1-2, with 8 nucleotides matching TRBD1. This CDR3 region has 15 residues. The germline V gene encodes CDR1 SGHNT and CDR2 YYREEE (reference sequence). After removal of 0 bases from V and 6 bases from J, the junction contained 7 bases not matched to a gene.

The rearrangement uses TRBV5-1 and TRBJ2-5, with 7 bases lining up with TRBD2. After removal of 2 bases from V and 5 bases from J, the junction contained 9 bases not matched to a gene. The CDR3 is made up of 15 amino acids. Germline V lookup: CDR1 SGHRS, CDR2 YFSETQ. The CDR3 here is CASSLREARSETQYF. The CDR3 DNA reads as TGCGCCAGCAGCTTACGGGAGGCTAGAAGCGAGACCCAGTACTTC.

This clone has a single count. This chain uses TRBV6-6 with TRBJ2-2; D possibly corresponds to TRBD1 (5 bases). The V gene's germline CDR1 is MNHNY and CDR2 SVGAGI (reference sequence). The CDR3 has 13 residues. Trimming took 6 bases from V and 6 from J, leaving 11 bases between them. The CDR3 DNA follows: TGTGCCAGCAGCTCAGGGTTACCCGGGGAGCTGTTTTTT. This codes for CASSSGLPGELFF.

This clone is a singleton in its sample. This sequence joins TRBV4-1 and TRBJ2-5; D perhaps matches TRBD1 (5 bases). V was clipped by 3 bases and J by 2 bases, with 10 bases between them. Germline V gene sequence: CDR1 MGHRA, CDR2 YSYEKL. This CDR3 spans 14 amino acids. Written as DNA, the CDR3 is TGCGCCAGCAGCCAGGGGCCCGAACAAGAGACCCAGTACTTC. Encoded protein: CASSQGPEQETQYF.

The chain couples TRBV18 to TRBJ2-3; D unresolved. The germline V gene encodes CDR1 KGHSH and CDR2 LQKENI. The CDR3 is 13 amino acids. V lost 6 bases to trimming and J lost 0 bases, with 7 bases between them. The CDR3 DNA sequence: TGTGCCAGCTCGCTCACTAGCACAGATACGCAGTATTTT. Its translation is CASSLTSTDTQYF.

V and J are TRBV2 and TRBJ1-5; perhaps TRBD1 as D (5 bases). CDR1 and CDR2 from the germline V gene are SNHLY and FYNNEI. V dropped 3 bases and J dropped 5 bases, with 5 bases sitting between them. The CDR3 has 12 residues. The CDR3: CASSDRDQPQHF. As DNA, the CDR3 is TGTGCCAGCAGTGACAGGGATCAGCCCCAGCATTTT.

The CDR3 DNA sequence: TGTGCCAGCAGCTTAACAGGGGGGGGAGAGACCCAGTACTTC. It is translated as CASSLTGGGETQYF. The rearrangement links TRBV5-6 to TRBJ2-5, with D tentatively TRBD1 (8 bases). Germline V gives CDR1 SGHDT, CDR2 YYEEEE. Trimming cost V 2 bases and J 4 bases, with 12 bases left between them. CDR3 size: 14 residues.

The chain has TRBV5-1 and TRBJ1-6; D not resolved. The CDR3 has 17 residues. Trimming shortened V by 0 bases and J by 0 bases, and 10 bases separated the two germline ends. Per the germline V gene, CDR1 is SGHRS and CDR2 is YFSETQ. In nucleotides, the CDR3 is TGCGCCAGCAGCTTGGTGACACCTGGCTCCTATAATTCACCCCTCCACTTT. Protein sequence: CASSLVTPGSYNSPLHF.

The chain employs TRBV2 and TRBJ2-7; D remains unclear. In germline, CDR1 is SNHLY, CDR2 FYNNEI. V shed 1 base and J shed 4 bases, with 8 bases lying between them. CDR3 size: 13 residues. The CDR3 bases are TGTGCCAGCAGTGAAGGACACCGTTACGAGCAGTACTTC. This encodes CASSEGHRYEQYF.

This clone was detected once. V and J are TRBV5-1 and TRBJ1-6; weak D call: TRBD1 (5 bases). This CDR3 contains 16 residues. Trimming shortened V by 2 bases and J by 7 bases, and 16 bases separated the two germline ends. Germline CDR1 and CDR2: SGHRS and YFSETQ. The CDR3: CASSLGPAGANSPLHF. The CDR3 region has the DNA TGCGCCAGCAGCTTAGGCCCGGCTGGGGCGAATTCACCCCTCCACTTT.

The chain recombines TRBV28 with TRBJ1-4, with 7 bases fitting TRBD1. Per the germline V gene, CDR1 is MDHEN and CDR2 is SYDVKM. Losses at the gene ends were 5 bases for V and 10 bases for J; bases not matched to a gene: 4. There are 12 residues in the CDR3. Written as DNA, the CDR3 is TGTGCCAGCAGTGATGACAGGGCAAAACTGTTTTTT. It is translated as CASSDDRAKLFF. Full variable domain (rest looked up from reference TRBV28 and TRBJ1-4): DVKVTQSSRYLVKRTGEKVFLECVQDMDHENMFWYRQDPGLGLRLIYFSYDVKMKEKGDIPEGYSVSREKKERFSLILESASTNQTSMYLCASSDDRAKLFFGSGTQLSVL.

This clone has only a few counts. The chain has TRBV2 and TRBJ1-5; D unresolved. The CDR3 length is 12 residues. The germline V gene has CDR1 SNHLY and CDR2 FYNNEI. V was cut by 6 bases and J by 8 bases, with 11 bases left in between. This CDR3 is CASRATGKPQHF. In DNA form, the CDR3 reads TGTGCCAGCAGAGCGACCGGGAAGCCCCAGCATTTT.